Presented here are 28 T cell receptor beta chains from one specimen sequenced in a study of T-cell reconstitution after alpha-beta-depleted transplantation in children (dated by TCRdb to 2015 to 2016). The treatment or condition label on this specimen signifies: allogeneic hematopoietic cell transplantation with graft depleted of TCRalphabeta T cells and CD19 B cells. The library was prepared using PCR. The reads were generated on an Illumina HiSeq 2500. Molecular barcoding was employed in the preparation of TCR libraries, with unique molecular identifiers being used to normalize TCRbeta repertoire quantification. TCRdb itself trimmed the public reads at Q25 with fastp, ran MiXCR and retained productive beta chains. Entries are consolidated by CDR3 protein sequence, retaining the most common genes and DNA. This sample lists about 180,000 distinct CDR3 sequences; approximately 10% were detected once. Roughly an eighth of the sample is in the top ten clones.

The sequencing here drew on PBMCs, taken before TCRalphabeta/CD19-depleted stem cell transplant. These receptors were taken from a boy aged 2 to 9 with acute myeloid leukemia, due to receive a stem cell transplant.

This clonotype was seen many times. The chain joins TRBV5-5 to TRBJ1-5, with 8 bases lining up with TRBD1. Germline assignment: CDR1 SGHKS and CDR2 YYEKEE (reference sequence). V was pared by 3 bases and J by 4 bases, with 12 bases of the junction left unmatched. This CDR3 contains 17 residues. In DNA, the CDR3 is TGTGCCAGCAGCTCGGAGGGTGGACAGGGAGGGAATCAGCCCCAGCATTTT. Its translation is CASSSEGGQGGNQPQHF.

This clonotype has a count of ten or more. The gene calls are TRBV5-1 and TRBJ1-1, with D unresolved. Germline V lookup: CDR1 SGHRS, CDR2 YFSETQ. The V and J ends lost 0 bases and 6 bases respectively, with 12 bases between them. The CDR3 loop spans 14 amino acids. The CDR3 loop reads CASSLDWGRAEAFF. In nucleotides, the CDR3 is TGCGCCAGCAGCTTGGATTGGGGTCGGGCTGAAGCTTTCTTT.

This clonotype was counted many times. The V and J genes are TRBV11-2 and TRBJ2-1; the D gene is possibly TRBD2 (5 bases). The germline V gene encodes CDR1 SGHAT and CDR2 FQNNGV. V lost 1 base and J lost 3, with 13 bases in between. There are 16 residues in the CDR3. The CDR3 nucleotides read TGTGCCAGCAGCTTAGGGGTAGCAGCGGTCTACAATGAGCAGTTCTTC. Translated: CASSLGVAAVYNEQFF.

At least ten counts were recorded for this clonotype. CDR3 sequence reads: CASSLLAGAGEQYF. The CDR3 DNA reads TGTGCCAGCAGCTTACTAGCGGGAGCGGGTGAGCAGTACTTC. The chain has TRBV5-6 and TRBJ2-7, with 11 bases that match TRBD2. Trimming cost V 2 bases and J 7 bases; bases outside gene matches: 5. The V gene's germline CDR1 is SGHDT and CDR2 YYEEEE. The CDR3 consists of 14 residues.

The V call is TRBV18, the J call TRBJ2-7; D not resolved. CDR1 is KGHSH, CDR2 LQKENI, per germline. V lost 4 bases to trimming and J lost 2 bases, with 12 bases between them. The CDR3 covers 14 residues. CDR3 amino acids: CASSLTREAYEQYV. The CDR3 nucleotides read TGTGCCAGCTCACTCACTCGAGAGGCCTACGAGCAGTACGTC.

Ten or more counts support this clonotype. The chain couples TRBV7-6 to TRBJ2-7; 11 bases line up with TRBD2. With 5 bases clipped from V and 3 bases from J, the junction kept 9 bases outside the gene matches. The length of the CDR3 is 16 residues. Germline V gene sequence: CDR1 SGHVS, CDR2 FNYEAQ. The CDR3 reads CASSQGSGTSGYEQYF. The CDR3 DNA is TGTGCCAGCAGCCAAGGCTCCGGGACTAGCGGCTACGAGCAGTACTTC.

This clonotype occurred many times. The chain employs TRBV10-3 and TRBJ2-3; TRBD1 aligns across 9 bases. Germline CDR1 and CDR2: ENHRY and SYGVKD. The CDR3 covers 18 residues. Trimming at V came to 3 bases and at J to 2 bases, leaving 12 bases not matched to a gene. This CDR3 is CAISEVRGTGTLTDTQYF. In nucleotides, the CDR3 is TGTGCCATCAGTGAAGTTAGGGGGACAGGGACCCTCACAGATACGCAGTATTTT.

This clonotype was detected ten times or more. This rearrangement joins TRBV20-1 to TRBJ2-6; perhaps TRBD1 as D (6 bases). The CDR3 contains 16 residues. Germline CDR1 DFQATT, CDR2 SNEGSKA (reference sequence). V lost 6 bases, J lost 0 bases, and 15 bases lay in between. CDR3 region: CSASGVQGSGANVLTF. DNA for the CDR3: TGCAGTGCATCCGGGGTACAGGGCTCTGGGGCCAACGTCCTGACTTTC.

This clonotype was observed at least ten times. The chain has TRBV2 and TRBJ1-1; D is unresolved. Trimming shortened V by 4 bases and J by 7 bases, and 7 bases separated the two germline ends. This CDR3 is built from 11 residues. In germline, CDR1 is SNHLY, CDR2 FYNNEI. The CDR3 DNA sequence: TGTGCCAGCAGTGTGCGAGATGAAGCTTTCTTT. Its translation: CASSVRDEAFF.

The table lists this clonotype with many counts. The chain combines TRBV7-6 with TRBJ2-2, with D possibly being TRBD1 or TRBD2 (5 bases each). V lost 4 bases and J 2 bases, leaving 14 bases between the germline ends. This CDR3 region has 16 residues. The germline gives CDR1 SGHVS, CDR2 FNYEAQ. For the CDR3, the DNA is TGTGCCAGCAGCTGGCCCCGGGGCAGCAACACCGGGGAGCTGTTTTTT. Its translation: CASSWPRGSNTGELFF.

This clonotype appeared a few times. The gene calls are TRBV4-1 and TRBJ2-7; 8 bases line up with TRBD2. The V gene end was trimmed by 1 base and the J gene end by 2 bases; junction bases not matched to a gene: 4. The CDR3 is 15 residues long. The germline gives CDR1 MGHRA, CDR2 YSYEKL. As DNA, the CDR3 is TGCGCCAGCAGCCAAGGAGGACTAGCCGCCTACGAGCAGTACTTC. Amino acid sequence: CASSQGGLAAYEQYF.

There are many counts of this clonotype. This chain links TRBV7-9 with TRBJ2-7; 7 nucleotides line up with TRBD2. CDR3 size: 15 residues. Germline V gene lookup returns CDR1 SEHNR and CDR2 FQNEAQ (reference sequence). V shed 0 bases, J shed 4 bases, and the junction held 6 bases outside the gene matches. The chain's CDR3 is CASSLASGALYEQYF. The CDR3 coding sequence is TGTGCCAGCAGCTTAGCAAGCGGGGCCCTTTACGAGCAGTACTTC.

This clonotype has ten or more counts. The chain links TRBV15 to TRBJ2-5; 10 bases agree with TRBD2. The CDR3 runs 16 residues. The V and J ends lost 2 bases and 4 bases, in that order; junction bases with no gene match: 7. Germline V lookup: CDR1 LNHNV, CDR2 YYDKDF (reference sequence). The CDR3 spells CATSRSRTSGGETQYF. The DNA for the CDR3 is TGTGCCACCAGCAGATCCCGGACTAGCGGCGGAGAGACCCAGTACTTC.

This clonotype was recorded many times. The chain links TRBV5-1 to TRBJ2-7; TRBD2 is a possible D gene (5 bases). Per the germline V gene, CDR1 is SGHRS and CDR2 is YFSETQ. The V gene lost 1 base and the J gene lost 2 bases, with 10 bases spanning the gap. The CDR3 contains 14 residues. CDR3 nucleotide sequence: TGCGCCAGCAGCTTGTATAGGACTCCCTACGAGCAGTACTTC. Translation: CASSLYRTPYEQYF. Together with reference TRBV5-1 and TRBJ2-7, the CDR3 gives the full variable domain: KAGVTQTPRYLIKTRGQQVTLSCSPISGHRSVSWYQQTPGQGLQFLFEYFSETQRNKGNFPGRFSGRQFSNSRSEMNVSTLELGDSALYLCASSLYRTPYEQYFGPGTRLTVT.

This clonotype appeared many times. V gene TRBV7-6 combines with J gene TRBJ2-1; tentative D call: TRBD1 (5 bases). The V end was cut by 5 bases, the J end by 6 bases, with 17 bases between. This CDR3 spans 15 amino acids. Germline V gives CDR1 SGHVS, CDR2 FNYEAQ. The CDR3 DNA reads as TGTGCCAGCAGCGATCTATGGGGCGCTTCCAATGAGCAGTTCTTC. This gives the protein CASSDLWGASNEQFF.

This clonotype has a count of ten or more. This chain uses TRBV27 with TRBJ1-3; a possible D gene is TRBD1 (6 bases). CDR1 and CDR2 from the germline V gene are MNHEY and SMNVEV (reference sequence). The V and J ends lost 6 bases and 2 bases respectively, with 14 bases between them. The length of the CDR3 is 15 residues. CDR3 DNA: TGTGCCAGCAGGCGGGGGGCTCTCCCTGGAAACACCATATATTTT. Translating it yields CASRRGALPGNTIYF.

Many counts were recorded for this clonotype. V gene TRBV28 combines with J gene TRBJ2-4; a weak D match, TRBD1 (6 bases). CDR1 and CDR2 from the germline V gene are MDHEN and SYDVKM. This CDR3 region has 14 residues. With 8 bases removed from V and 7 bases from J, the gap between germline ends came to 18 bases. Here the CDR3 reads CASLPTGMVNIQYF. CDR3 sequence (DNA): TGTGCCAGCCTACCCACAGGGATGGTGAACATTCAGTACTTC.

This clonotype was counted many times. The chain employs TRBV28 and TRBJ2-5, with 7 bases fitting TRBD2. Germline CDR1 MDHEN, CDR2 SYDVKM. V was pared by 8 bases and J by 0 bases, with 6 bases of the junction left unmatched. This CDR3 spans 14 amino acids. Here the CDR3 DNA reads TGTGCCAGCGGCGCTAGCGGCCACCAAGAGACCCAGTACTTC. Residues: CASGASGHQETQYF.

This clonotype was counted at least ten times. The chain recombines TRBV24-1 with TRBJ2-2, with D perhaps matching TRBD1 or TRBD2 (5 bases each). Germline V gives CDR1 KGHDR, CDR2 SFDVKD. Trimming took off 4 bases at V and 4 bases at J, with 12 bases between the two ends. The CDR3 is 15 amino acids. The CDR3 DNA reads as TGTGCCACCAGTGACCCCGAGAGGGGCACCGGGGAGCTGTTTTTT. This gives the protein CATSDPERGTGELFF.

This clonotype was counted many times. The gene calls are TRBV5-4 and TRBJ2-5; D possibly corresponds to TRBD1 (5 bases). The CDR3 is made up of 12 amino acids. Between the trimmed V and J ends, which lost 0 bases and 5 bases, there was a span of 5 bases. Germline V lookup: CDR1 SGHNT, CDR2 YYREEE (reference sequence). The DNA of the CDR3 is TGTGCCAGCAGCTTGGACAGGGAGACCCAGTACTTC. This gives the protein CASSLDRETQYF.

This clonotype was counted many times. The V gene is TRBV6-5, the J gene TRBJ1-6, with D unresolved. The germline V gene has CDR1 MNHEY and CDR2 SVGAGI. Trimming shortened V by 4 bases and J by 5 bases, and 9 bases separated the two germline ends. The CDR3 loop spans 14 amino acids. CDR3 DNA sequence: TGTGCCAGCAGTTCCGGCCCAGATAATTCACCCCTCCACTTT. This translates into CASSSGPDNSPLHF.

At least ten counts were recorded for this clonotype. The chain has TRBV5-1 and TRBJ2-2; TRBD1 might be the D (6 bases). The V and J ends lost 5 bases and 6 bases respectively, with 17 bases between them. Per the germline V gene, CDR1 is SGHRS and CDR2 is YFSETQ. The CDR3 covers 15 residues. This CDR3 is CASSTWGRYPGELFF. The CDR3 nucleotides read TGCGCCAGCAGTACCTGGGGGCGGTATCCCGGGGAGCTGTTTTTT.

This clonotype was recorded at least ten times. The rearrangement joins TRBV7-2 to TRBJ1-1; D gene unclear. Trimming removed 0 bases from V and 5 bases from J, with 19 bases in between. This CDR3 spans 17 amino acids. Germline loops: CDR1 SGHTA, CDR2 FQGNSA. Written as DNA, the CDR3 is TGTGCCAGCAGCTTAGCAGTCTTCTCAATACGAGGTACTGAAGCTTTCTTT. This gives the protein CASSLAVFSIRGTEAFF.

This clonotype was recorded at least ten times. The chain carries TRBV7-9 and TRBJ2-3; D unresolved. Per the germline V gene, CDR1 is SEHNR and CDR2 is FQNEAQ (reference sequence). CDR3 size: 15 residues. The V end lost 4 bases, the J end lost 3 bases, and 14 bases lay between the germline ends. The CDR3 region is CASSSGPQETDTQYF. DNA of the CDR3: TGTGCCAGCAGCTCCGGCCCCCAGGAAACAGATACGCAGTATTTT.

This clonotype was observed many times. This CDR3 is CASSSPGLAGGKNIQYF. DNA for the CDR3: TGTGCCAGCAGCTCACCGGGACTAGCGGGGGGAAAAAACATTCAGTACTTC. The chain uses TRBV7-3 and TRBJ2-4; 15 nucleotides align to TRBD2. Germline CDR1 is SGHTA and CDR2 is FQGTGA. The CDR3 covers 17 residues. Losses at the gene ends were 4 bases for V and 4 bases for J; bases not matched to a gene: 5.

This clonotype was detected many times. The chain employs TRBV7-2 and TRBJ2-7, with a weak D call TRBD2 (5 bases). The CDR3 consists of 14 residues. V lost 5 bases, J lost 2 bases, and 13 bases lay in between. Germline values: CDR1 SGHTA, CDR2 FQGNSA. Here the CDR3 reads CASSLERGPYEQYV. CDR3 coding DNA: TGTGCCAGCAGCCTCGAGAGAGGGCCCTACGAGCAGTACGTC.

This clonotype was seen ten or more times. V is TRBV6-2 or TRBV6-3 and J is TRBJ2-7; D unresolved. Germline V gene lookup returns CDR1 MNHEY and CDR2 SVGEGT. The CDR3 spans 13 residues. Between the trimmed V and J ends, which lost 0 bases and 3 bases, there was a span of 6 bases. This CDR3 is CASSYSSYYEQYV. As DNA, the CDR3 is TGTGCCAGCAGTTACTCTTCGTACTACGAGCAGTACGTC.

In this sample, this clonotype turned up many times. This chain links TRBV20-1 with TRBJ2-7; TRBD1 aligns across 7 bases. From germline, CDR1 is DFQATT and CDR2 SNEGSKA (reference sequence). With 3 bases clipped from V and 3 bases from J, the junction kept 23 bases outside the gene matches. This CDR3 is built from 19 residues. The CDR3 sequence: CSASPQPRSNRGEGYEQYF. DNA for the CDR3: TGCAGTGCTAGCCCCCAGCCCCGCTCCAACAGGGGCGAAGGCTACGAGCAGTACTTC.